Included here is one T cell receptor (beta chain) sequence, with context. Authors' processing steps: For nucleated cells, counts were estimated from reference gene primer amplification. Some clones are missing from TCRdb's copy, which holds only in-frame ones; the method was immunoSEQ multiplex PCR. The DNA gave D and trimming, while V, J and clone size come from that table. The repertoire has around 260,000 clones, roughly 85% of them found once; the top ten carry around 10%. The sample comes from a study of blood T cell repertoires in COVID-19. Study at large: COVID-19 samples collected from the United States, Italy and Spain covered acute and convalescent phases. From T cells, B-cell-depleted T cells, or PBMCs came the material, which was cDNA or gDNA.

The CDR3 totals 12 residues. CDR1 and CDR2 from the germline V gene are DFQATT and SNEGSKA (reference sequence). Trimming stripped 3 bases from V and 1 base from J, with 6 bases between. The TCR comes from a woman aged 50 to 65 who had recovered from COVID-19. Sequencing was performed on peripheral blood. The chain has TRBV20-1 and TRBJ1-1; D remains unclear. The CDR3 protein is CSASPGNTEAFF. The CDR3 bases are TGCAGTGCTAGTCCGGGGAACACTGAAGCTTTCTTT.